In this sample, the clone carrying this TCR beta chain turned up once. The antigen is unknown. This entry belongs to a study of somatic mutations in cytotoxic T cells in rheumatoid arthritis. This table comes from immunoSEQ multiplex PCR, and its TCRdb copy is limited to in-frame clones, with some not included. The table has about 19,000 clones, 75% to 90% seen once; the top ten hold approximately 6.9%. Study results and caveats: The study found no significant difference in CD8+ T-cell clonality between rheumatoid arthritis patients and age-matched healthy controls.

The CDR3 has 14 amino acids. CDR1 SGHVS and CDR2 FQNEAQ come from the germline V gene. V lost 3 bases to trimming and J lost 5 bases, with 11 bases between them. Sequenced sample: CD8+ T cells sorted from blood. The rearrangement joins TRBV7-8 to TRBJ2-1; D perhaps matches TRBD1 (5 bases). The TCR originated in a woman in her forties with rheumatoid arthritis. The CDR3 nucleotides are TGTGCCAGCAGCTTTCAGGGTTCGAACAATGAGCAGTTCTTC. Encoded protein: CASSFQGSNNEQFF.